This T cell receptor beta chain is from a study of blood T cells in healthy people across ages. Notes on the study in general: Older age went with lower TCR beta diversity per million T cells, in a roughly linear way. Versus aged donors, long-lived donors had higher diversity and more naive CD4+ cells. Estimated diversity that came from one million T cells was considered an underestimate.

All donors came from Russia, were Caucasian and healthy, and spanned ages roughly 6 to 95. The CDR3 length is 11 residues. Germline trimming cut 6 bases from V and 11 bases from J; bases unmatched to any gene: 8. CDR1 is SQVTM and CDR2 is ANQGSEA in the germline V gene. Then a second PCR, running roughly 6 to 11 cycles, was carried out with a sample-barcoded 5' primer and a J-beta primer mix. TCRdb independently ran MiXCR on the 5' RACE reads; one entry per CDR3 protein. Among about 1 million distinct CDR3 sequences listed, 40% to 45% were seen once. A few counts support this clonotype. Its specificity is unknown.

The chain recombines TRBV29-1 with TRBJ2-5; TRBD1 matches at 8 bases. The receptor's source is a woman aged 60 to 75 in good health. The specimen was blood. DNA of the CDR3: TGCAGCGTAGGGGGACAGGTAGAGCAGTACTTC. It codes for CSVGGQVEQYF.